A single sample gave rise to the 23 T cell receptor beta chains below, sequenced in a study of regulatory T cells in long-lasting Graves disease. Time point: persistent/refractory GD, antithyroid drugs over 5 years with positive TRAb. PBMC RNA served as the TCR library source. Building the TCR beta libraries relied on iRepertoire HTBI primers, and CDR3 regions underwent Arm-PCR. TCRdb re-derived calls from the multiplex PCR reads in MiXCR, one entry per CDR3 protein. The table has fewer than 450,000 distinct CDR3 sequences, less than 25% seen once; the top ten hold less than 25%. Material: peripheral blood mononuclear cells (PBMCs), obtained when the disease was refractory, from a patient treated with antithyroid drugs. These receptors all come from a female donor with Graves disease.

This clonotype showed up just a few times. The chain has TRBV5-1 and TRBJ2-5; no clear D. The CDR3 is made up of 16 amino acids. Per germline, CDR1 SGHRS and CDR2 YFSETQ. Trimming took off 0 bases at V and 7 bases at J, with 19 bases between the two ends. DNA of the CDR3: TGCGCCAGCAGCTTGGTCGGTTGGGCTACACCGACGACCCAGTACTTC. Protein sequence: CASSLVGWATPTTQYF.

The rearrangement links TRBV7-2 to TRBJ2-7, with a possible D match to TRBD1 (6 bases). CDR1 and CDR2 from the germline V gene are SGHTA and FQGNSA. The ends were cut back, 5 bases at V and 4 bases at J, with 15 bases in the middle. CDR3 length equals 14 residues. CDR3 sequence: CASSLGAVLYEQYF. Written as DNA, the CDR3 is TGTGCCAGCAGCCTGGGGGCAGTTCTGTACGAGCAGTACTTC.

This clonotype was counted at least ten times. The chain links TRBV11-2 to TRBJ2-2, with D tentatively TRBD2 (5 bases). The V and J ends lost 5 bases and 8 bases respectively, with 12 bases between them. The CDR3 is made up of 13 amino acids. CDR1 is SGHAT and CDR2 is FQNNGV in the germline V gene. The CDR3 here is CASSHARGGELFF. The CDR3 coding sequence is TGTGCCAGCAGCCACGCCCGGGGAGGGGAGCTGTTTTTT.

This clonotype was counted at least ten times. The J gene is TRBJ2-5, the V gene TRBV28, with TRBD1 matching 8 bases. From germline, CDR1 is MDHEN and CDR2 SYDVKM. The CDR3 sequence is 14 residues long. V was pared by 2 bases and J by 6 bases, with 5 bases of the junction left unmatched. CDR3 residues: CASSLRTGLKTQYF. Written as DNA, the CDR3 is TGTGCCAGCAGTTTAAGGACAGGGTTGAAGACCCAGTACTTC. The whole variable domain, filled in from reference TRBV28 and TRBJ2-5, reads DVKVTQSSRYLVKRTGEKVFLECVQDMDHENMFWYRQDPGLGLRLIYFSYDVKMKEKGDIPEGYSVSREKKERFSLILESASTNQTSMYLCASSLRTGLKTQYFGPGTRLLVL.

V is TRBV4-3 and J is TRBJ1-5, with 8 bases lining up with TRBD1. Trimming cost V 4 bases and J 6 bases; bases outside gene matches: 8. CDR1 and CDR2 from the germline V gene are LGHNA and YSLEER. This CDR3 has 15 residues. CDR3 loop: CASSPDRGVGQPQHF. The CDR3 DNA sequence: TGCGCCAGCAGCCCTGACAGGGGCGTCGGTCAGCCCCAGCATTTT.

The table lists this clonotype with many counts. V and J are TRBV12-3 or TRBV12-4 and TRBJ2-7; D is unclear. The ends were cut back, 6 bases at V and 4 bases at J, with 4 bases in the middle. There are 10 residues in the CDR3. The CDR3 DNA is TGTGCCAGCAGGGGTTACGAGCAGTACTTC. This translates into CASRGYEQYF.

Concerning this clonotype: This could be a read error, since a much larger clone is one nucleotide away. This CDR3 is missing its conserved last phenylalanine or tryptophan, likely due to a read error. This chain connects TRBV15 to TRBJ2-6, with TRBD1 matching over 8 bases. The CDR3 runs to 19 residues. The V segment lost 0 bases and the J segment 0 bases; nucleotides outside the gene matches: 7. CDR1 and CDR2 (germline): LNHNV, YYDKDF (reference sequence). DNA for the CDR3: TGTGCCACCAGCAGAGATGAGGGACAGGCAGTCTCTGGGGCCAACGTCCTGACTCTC. Translating gives CATSRDEGQAVSGANVLTL.

In its sample, this clonotype was seen many times. The chain couples TRBV6-5 to TRBJ2-5; D is undetermined. Germline-derived CDR1 and CDR2 are MNHEY and SVGAGI. The CDR3 loop spans 14 amino acids. Trimming took off 0 bases at V and 5 bases at J, with 10 bases between the two ends. Here the CDR3 reads CASSYSQEWETQYF. DNA of the CDR3: TGTGCCAGCAGTTACTCTCAGGAATGGGAGACCCAGTACTTC.

In its sample, this clonotype was seen many times. The chain links TRBV10-3 to TRBJ1-4; D uncertain. Germline-derived CDR1 and CDR2 are ENHRY and SYGVKD. V lost 3 bases and J lost 6, with 14 bases in between. This CDR3 region has 15 residues. CDR3 in amino acids: CAISDLLQTHEKLFF. The CDR3 DNA is TGTGCCATCAGTGATTTATTACAGACCCATGAAAAACTGTTTTTT.

In its sample, this clonotype was seen many times. The chain carries TRBV7-8 and TRBJ1-5; weak D call: TRBD1 (6 bases). CDR1 is SGHVS, CDR2 FQNEAQ, per germline. CDR3 length equals 17 residues. V was pared by 0 bases and J by 3 bases, with 15 bases between. The CDR3 reads CASSLAIGGSDNQPQHF. CDR3 DNA: TGTGCCAGCAGCTTAGCGATAGGGGGTTCTGACAATCAGCCCCAGCATTTT.

This clonotype was observed a handful of times. This sequence joins TRBV20-1 and TRBJ2-7; 9 nucleotides match TRBD2. Per the germline V gene, CDR1 is DFQATT and CDR2 is SNEGSKA (reference sequence). CDR3 size: 16 residues. The ends lost 3 bases at V and 4 bases at J; junction bases unmatched: 13. The CDR3 loop reads CSASGAGLAGSYEQYF. CDR3 nucleotides: TGCAGTGCTAGTGGTGCTGGTCTAGCGGGATCATACGAGCAGTACTTC.

In its sample, this clonotype was seen many times. CDR3 in DNA: TGTGCCAGCAGTTTGAGGGCAGGGAACACTGAAGCTTTCTTT. Residues: CASSLRAGNTEAFF. The rearrangement joins TRBV7-2 to TRBJ1-1, with D uncertain. V lost 6 bases, J lost 1 base, and 12 bases lay in between. Germline-derived CDR1 and CDR2 are SGHTA and FQGNSA. There are 14 residues in the CDR3.

This clonotype has at least ten counts. This sequence joins TRBV28 and TRBJ2-7; either TRBD1 or TRBD2 may supply D (6 bases each). V lost 5 bases, J lost 1 base, and 12 bases lay in between. CDR1 and CDR2 (germline): MDHEN, SYDVKM. The CDR3 runs to 14 residues. The CDR3 coding sequence is TGTGCCAGCAGTATACAGGGACTGTCCTACGAGCAGTACTTC. It codes for CASSIQGLSYEQYF. Combining the CDR3 with reference TRBV28 and TRBJ2-7 gives the whole variable domain DVKVTQSSRYLVKRTGEKVFLECVQDMDHENMFWYRQDPGLGLRLIYFSYDVKMKEKGDIPEGYSVSREKKERFSLILESASTNQTSMYLCASSIQGLSYEQYFGPGTRLTVT.

As to this clonotype: This could be a read error, since a much larger clone is one nucleotide away. The chain is built from TRBV7-2 and TRBJ1-2; D remains ambiguous. Germline V gene data show CDR1 as SGHTA and CDR2 as FQGNSA. The CDR3 is 14 residues long. V lost 4 bases, J lost 7 bases, and 16 bases lay in between. The CDR3 region is CASSSVMGYPGYTF. The CDR3, as DNA: TGTGCCAGCAGCTCGGTGATGGGGTACCCTGGCTACACCTTC.

At least ten counts were recorded for this clonotype. V and J are TRBV2 and TRBJ1-5; no clear D gene. V dropped 7 bases and J dropped 3 bases, with 10 bases sitting between them. The CDR3 is 13 residues long. The germline CDR1 and CDR2 sequences are SNHLY and FYNNEI. The CDR3 nucleotides read TGTGCCAGCAAAAGAGAGACCAATCAGCCCCAGCATTTT. It yields the protein CASKRETNQPQHF.

This clonotype was counted only a few times. This chain uses TRBV30 with TRBJ2-4; 10 bases align to TRBD1. This CDR3 contains 15 residues. CDR1 and CDR2 (germline): GTSNPN, SVGIG (reference sequence). Trimming at V came to 4 bases and at J to 2 bases, leaving 5 bases not matched to a gene. The CDR3 here is CAWNPGQGSKNIQYF. CDR3 in DNA: TGTGCCTGGAATCCGGGACAGGGGTCCAAAAACATTCAGTACTTC.

The V call is TRBV7-9, the J call TRBJ2-1; D possibly corresponds to TRBD1 (5 bases). Germline V gives CDR1 SEHNR, CDR2 FQNEAQ (reference sequence). This CDR3 is built from 14 residues. V lost 1 base and J 7 bases, leaving 11 bases between the germline ends. CDR3 sequence: CASSLVLGANEQFF. The CDR3 DNA reads TGTGCCAGCAGCTTAGTCCTAGGGGCGAATGAGCAGTTCTTC.

This clonotype turned up a few times. J is TRBJ1-5 and V is TRBV27; unclear D gene. CDR1 and CDR2 from the germline V gene are MNHEY and SMNVEV (reference sequence). There are 15 residues in the CDR3. The V gene lost 6 bases and the J gene lost 2 bases, with 14 bases spanning the gap. The CDR3 loop reads CASRISGGGNQPQHF. The CDR3 bases are TGTGCCAGCAGAATTAGCGGTGGAGGCAATCAGCCCCAGCATTTT.

This clonotype was picked up many times. The chain has TRBV12-3 or TRBV12-4 and TRBJ2-5, with D unclear. V lost 6 bases and J 5 bases, leaving 16 bases between the germline ends. The CDR3 is made up of 14 amino acids. The CDR3 DNA reads TGTGCCAGCAGCCCATCCAGAAGGCGGGAGACCCAGTACTTC. It codes for CASSPSRRRETQYF.

This clonotype was recorded a few times. In DNA, the CDR3 is TGTGCCAGCAGTTACTCGCTGGGCGCGAACACCGGGGAGCTGTTTTTT. It translates to CASSYSLGANTGELFF. This chain links TRBV6-2 or TRBV6-3 with TRBJ2-2; D remains unclear. The CDR3 spans 16 residues. Germline loops: CDR1 MNHEY, CDR2 SVGEGT. V dropped 0 bases and J dropped 0 bases, with 8 bases sitting between them.

The chain uses TRBV7-6 and TRBJ2-1; 11 bases are shared with TRBD2. This CDR3 is 13 amino acids long. V was pared by 5 bases and J by 10 bases, with 4 bases of the junction left unmatched. Germline CDR1 is SGHVS and CDR2 is FNYEAQ. The CDR3: CASSQTSGTEQFF. The CDR3 DNA follows: TGTGCCAGCAGCCAGACTAGCGGGACGGAGCAGTTCTTC.

V usage is TRBV11-2 and J usage is TRBJ2-5; no clear D gene. CDR1 and CDR2 from the germline V gene are SGHAT and FQNNGV. This CDR3 has 12 amino acids. The germline V and J ends were trimmed by 5 bases and 7 bases, with 11 bases remaining between them. CDR3 DNA: TGTGCCAGCAGCCCTAGGTCGGGGACCCAGTACTTC. Translating gives CASSPRSGTQYF.

This clonotype has a handful of counts. CDR3 loop: CASSIGAWGLTNNEQFF. CDR3 nucleotides: TGTGCCAGTAGTATAGGGGCCTGGGGTCTAACAAACAATGAGCAGTTCTTC. V usage is TRBV19 and J usage is TRBJ2-1; D gene uncertain. V was cut by 1 base and J by 5 bases, with 18 bases left in between. CDR1 is LNHDA, CDR2 SQIVND, per germline (reference sequence). This CDR3 is 17 amino acids long.